This TCR beta chain was retrieved from a study of blood T cell repertoires in COVID-19 (dated by TCRdb to 2020 to 2022). About the full investigation: Samples from collaborators originated in the United States, Italy and Spain and spanned both the acute and convalescent phases of COVID-19. The prospective study material was composed of cDNA or gDNA derived from T cells, B-cell-depleted T cells, or PBMCs. Subjects who had been exposed to COVID-19, were actively infected with it, or had recovered from it provided the deeply sampled blood TCRbeta repertoires that made up the dataset. The repertoires were made available in a free public database intended to serve as a resource for research on the immune response to SARS-CoV-2. The samples were drawn from two sources: the first 160 participants of the ongoing ImmuneRACE study, and over 1,000 subjects contributed by 6 global collaborators. Sample metadata almost always included a de-identified subject ID, COVID-19 status, age in years and sex. Where HLA class I and class II types were available, the types were taken from metadata supplied by the sample provider, not from assay-based typing.

The immunoSEQ Assay, a bias-controlled multiplex PCR, was used to amplify TCRbeta CDR3 regions from genomic DNA. In the paper's pipeline: The number of nucleated cells in each sample was estimated from the amplification of reference gene primers within the assay. To quantify the absolute abundance of each unique TCRbeta CDR3 rearrangement, sequence reads were collapsed and filtered. For each sample, productive Simpson clonality was calculated as the square root of Simpson's diversity index over productive rearrangements. Held by TCRdb, this immuneACCESS table contains in-frame sequences only and omits some clones. Under half of the omission traces to an unresolved V gene where checked; the cause of the rest is unknown. The D gene and trimming were derived from the DNA, and the V and J assignments and clone size from that table. The sample table contains some 170,000 clones; only one count was recorded for around 82% of them. Together, the top ten hold approximately 10% of the sample.

On the study overall, not on this receptor specifically: The quantity of clinical and demographic metadata differed by source and by participant and was supplied without curation.

A remark on this clone: Its antigen has not been determined. Base qualities are missing; no much larger clone stands one base away.

From cysteine to phenylalanine, the CDR3 is 16 amino acids long. Solely the CDR3 DNA is kept, with 48 bases framed from the first base. Trimming at the junction amounts to 0 bases on V and 3 bases on J, and the germline ends lie 14 bases apart. Looking up the germline V gene yields CDR1 SGHAT and CDR2 FQNNGV. The collaborating institutions used their own protocols to collect whole blood in K2EDTA tubes. For TCRbeta analysis, collaborators shipped samples as frozen whole blood, isolated PBMCs, or DNA extracted from either of those sample types. The sample consisted of peripheral blood. The clonotype comes from a man in his sixties with active or convalescent COVID-19. The sequence joins TRBV11-2 to TRBJ2-5; TRBD1 might be the D gene, on 6 matching bases. The CDR3 reads CASSLDGRAGEETQYF. At the DNA level, the sequence is TGTGCCAGCAGCTTAGACGGACGGGCAGGGGAAGAGACCCAGTACTTC. Outside the CDR3, residues come from the reference TRBV11-2 and TRBJ2-5 proteins, so the full variable domain is: EAGVAQSPRYKIIEKRQSVAFWCNPISGHATLYWYQQILGQGPKLLIQFQNNGVVDDSQLPKDRFSAERLKGVDSTLKIQPAKLEDSAVYLCASSLDGRAGEETQYFGPGTRLLVL.